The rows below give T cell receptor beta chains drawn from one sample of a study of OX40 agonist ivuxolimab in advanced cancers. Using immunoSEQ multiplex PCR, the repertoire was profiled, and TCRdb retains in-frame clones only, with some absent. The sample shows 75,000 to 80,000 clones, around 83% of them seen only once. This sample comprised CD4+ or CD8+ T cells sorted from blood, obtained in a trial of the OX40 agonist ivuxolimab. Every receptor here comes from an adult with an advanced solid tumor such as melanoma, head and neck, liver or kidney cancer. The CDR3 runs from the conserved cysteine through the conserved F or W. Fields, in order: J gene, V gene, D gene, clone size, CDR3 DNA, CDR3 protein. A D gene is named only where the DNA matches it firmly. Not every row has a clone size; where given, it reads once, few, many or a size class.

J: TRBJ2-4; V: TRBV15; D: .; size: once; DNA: TGTGCCACCAGCCCCCGGGACACCTACATTCAGTACTTC; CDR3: CATSPRDTYIQYF
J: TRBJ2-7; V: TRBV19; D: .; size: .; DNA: TGTGCCAGTAGTTTTCCTGCGGGCTACGAGCAGTACTTC; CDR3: CASSFPAGYEQYF
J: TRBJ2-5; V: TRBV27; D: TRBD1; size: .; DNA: TGTGCCAGCAGTTTGTACAGGGGAGAAGAGACCCAGTACTTC; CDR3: CASSLYRGEETQYF
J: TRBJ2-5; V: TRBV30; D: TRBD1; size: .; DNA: TGTGCCTGGAGTGTACTGGGACAGGGGGCTACCCAGTACTTC; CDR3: CAWSVLGQGATQYF
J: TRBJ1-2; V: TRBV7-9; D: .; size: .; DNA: TGTGCCAGCAGCTTACGACAGCCCCTGGGCTATGGCTACACCTTC; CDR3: CASSLRQPLGYGYTF
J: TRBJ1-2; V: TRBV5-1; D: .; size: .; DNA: TGCGCCAGCAGCCACCAGACCGAGAACTATGGCTACACCTTC; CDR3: CASSHQTENYGYTF
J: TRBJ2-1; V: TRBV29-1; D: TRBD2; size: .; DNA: TGCAGCGTTGTATCGCGGGGGGGTTACAATGAGCAGTTCTTC; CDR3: CSVVSRGGYNEQFF
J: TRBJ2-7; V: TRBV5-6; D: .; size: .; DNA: TGTGCCAGCAGCTTGGACCCGCGAACCTACGAGCAGTACTTC; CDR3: CASSLDPRTYEQYF
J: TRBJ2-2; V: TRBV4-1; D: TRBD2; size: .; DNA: TGCGCCAGCAGCCAATCCCCCGGACTAGGTACGAACACCGGGGAGCTGTTTTTT; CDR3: CASSQSPGLGTNTGELFF
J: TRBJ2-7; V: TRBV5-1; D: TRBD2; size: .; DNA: TGCGCCAGCAGCTTGGTTCTCGCTAGCGGGGGTCCTTCCTACGAGCAGTACTTC; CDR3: CASSLVLASGGPSYEQYF
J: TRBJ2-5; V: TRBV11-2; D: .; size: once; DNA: TGTGCCAGCAGCTTAGACCATTACGGGGCGCAGACCCAGTACTTC; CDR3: CASSLDHYGAQTQYF
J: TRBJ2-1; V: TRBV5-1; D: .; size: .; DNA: TGCGCCAGCAGCCCCACTGTTGGCAATGAGCAGTTCTTC; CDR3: CASSPTVGNEQFF
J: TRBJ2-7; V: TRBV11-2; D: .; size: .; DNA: TGTGCCAGCAGCTTAATCGGCCTATTCGAGCAGTACTTC; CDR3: CASSLIGLFEQYF
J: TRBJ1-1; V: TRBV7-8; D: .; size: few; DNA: TGTGCCAGCAGCTTTACAGCGAACACTGAAGCTTTCTTT; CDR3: CASSFTANTEAFF
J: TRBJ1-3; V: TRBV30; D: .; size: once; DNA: TGTGCCTGGAGCACAGGAGGGGGAAACACCATATATTTT; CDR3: CAWSTGGGNTIYF
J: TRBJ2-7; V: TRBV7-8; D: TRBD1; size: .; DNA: TGTGCCAGCAGCTTATGGGGGACAGGTTTCTACGAGCAGTACTTC; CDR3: CASSLWGTGFYEQYF
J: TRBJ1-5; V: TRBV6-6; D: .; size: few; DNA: TGTGCCAGCAGTTACTCGCCAGGGCCCAGGCAGCCCCAGCATTTT; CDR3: CASSYSPGPRQPQHF
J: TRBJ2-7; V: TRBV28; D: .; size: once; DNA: TGTGCCAGCAGCGAACAAGTGGTATGGTACTTC; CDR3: CASSEQVVWYF
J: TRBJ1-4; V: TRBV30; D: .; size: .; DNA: TGTGCCTGGAGTGCGCCTGGGGGGGGTCGGGAAAAACTGTTTTTT; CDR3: CAWSAPGGGREKLFF
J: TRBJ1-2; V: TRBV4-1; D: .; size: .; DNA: TGCGCCAGCAGCCCCCCGGGGGGGGTCGGGGGCTACACCTTC; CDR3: CASSPPGGVGGYTF
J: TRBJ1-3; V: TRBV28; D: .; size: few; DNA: TGTGCCAGCAGTTTAGCCGGACGCCTCTCTGGAAACACCATATATTTT; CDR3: CASSLAGRLSGNTIYF
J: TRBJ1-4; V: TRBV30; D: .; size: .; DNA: TGTGCCGGTGGACAGCTTAATGAAAAACTGTTTTTT; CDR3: CAGGQLNEKLFF
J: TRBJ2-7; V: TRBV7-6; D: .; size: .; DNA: TGTGCCAGCAGCTCCGGGGCGACCTACGAGCAGTACTTC; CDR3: CASSSGATYEQYF
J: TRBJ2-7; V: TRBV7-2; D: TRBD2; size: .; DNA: TGTGCCAGCAGCGGACTAGGCGGCTTCTACGAGCAGTACTTC; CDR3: CASSGLGGFYEQYF
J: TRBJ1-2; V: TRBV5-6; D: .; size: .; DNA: TGTGCCAGCAGTCCGAACCCAGGGTTCTATGGCTACACCTTC; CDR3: CASSPNPGFYGYTF
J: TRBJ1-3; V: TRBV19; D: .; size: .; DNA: TGTGCCAGTAGTCCACGCCCGAATTTCGGAAACACCATATATTTT; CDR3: CASSPRPNFGNTIYF
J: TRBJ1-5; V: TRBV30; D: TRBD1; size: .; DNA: TGTGCCTGGAGTGACCCGGACAGGTTCGGGCCCCAGCATTTT; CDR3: CAWSDPDRFGPQHF
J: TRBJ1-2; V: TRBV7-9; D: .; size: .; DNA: TGTGCCAGCAGCCAGACAGTCTATGGCTACACCTTC; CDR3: CASSQTVYGYTF
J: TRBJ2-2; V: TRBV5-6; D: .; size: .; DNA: TGTGCCAGCAGCTTGACCACCGGGGAGCTGTTTTTT; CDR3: CASSLTTGELFF
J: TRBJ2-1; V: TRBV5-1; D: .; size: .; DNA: TGCGCCAGCAGCTTGCAGGTGTGGGGGCAGGGTAATGAGCAGTTCTTC; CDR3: CASSLQVWGQGNEQFF
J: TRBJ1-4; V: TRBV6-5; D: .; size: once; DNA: TGTGCCAGCAGTTTGGGACGGAGAAATGAAAAACTGTTTTTT; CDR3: CASSLGRRNEKLFF
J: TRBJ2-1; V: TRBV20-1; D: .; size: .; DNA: TGCAGTGCTGACTGGGATGAGCAGTTCTTC; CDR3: CSADWDEQFF
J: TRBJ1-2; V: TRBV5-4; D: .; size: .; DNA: TGTGCCAGCAGCCCCACTCCCGAAGGGGACTATGGCTACACCTTC; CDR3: CASSPTPEGDYGYTF
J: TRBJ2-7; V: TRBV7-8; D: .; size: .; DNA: TGTGCCAGCAGCCCCCGGACAGCCTACGAGCAGTACTTC; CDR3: CASSPRTAYEQYF
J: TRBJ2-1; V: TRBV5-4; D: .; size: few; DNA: TGTGCCAGCAGCTTGCAGGGGTACTACAATGAGCAGTTCTTC; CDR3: CASSLQGYYNEQFF
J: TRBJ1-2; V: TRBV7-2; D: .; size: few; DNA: TGTGCCAGCAGCCTGGGAGAGGAACGTGGCTACACCTTC; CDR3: CASSLGEERGYTF
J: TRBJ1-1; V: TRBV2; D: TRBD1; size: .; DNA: TGTGCCACCCTGCGACAGGGAAGGTCTGAAGCTTTCTTT; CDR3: CATLRQGRSEAFF
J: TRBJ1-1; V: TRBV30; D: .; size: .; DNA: TGTGCCTGGAGTGCCACGACGCGCACTGAAGCTTTCTTT; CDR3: CAWSATTRTEAFF